The T cell receptor beta chain under discussion was sequenced for a study of blood T cell repertoires in COVID-19 (dated by TCRdb to the early 2020s). In terms of the full investigation: The collaborator samples originated in the United States, Italy and Spain and spanned the acute and convalescent phases of COVID-19. Deeply sampled blood TCRbeta repertoires from subjects exposed to, actively infected with, or recovered from COVID-19 were included in the dataset. The samples were drawn from two sources: the first 160 participants of the ongoing ImmuneRACE study, and fewer than 1,500 subjects contributed by 6 global collaborators. The prospective study material was composed of cDNA or gDNA derived from T cells, B-cell-depleted T cells, or PBMCs. The repertoires were made available in a free public database intended to serve as a resource for research on the immune response to SARS-CoV-2. A de-identified subject ID, COVID-19 status, age in years and sex were almost always included in the sample metadata. Where available, HLA class I and class II types were obtained from metadata supplied by the sample provider rather than from assay-based typing.

Results and caveats for the whole study, not just this receptor: Clinical and demographic metadata were provided uncurated, with the amount varying by source and participant.

On this clone: Its antigen remains undetermined. Base qualities were left out, and no much larger clone turns up one base away.

Each collaborating institution followed its own protocols to collect whole blood in K2EDTA tubes. For TCRbeta analysis, collaborator samples were shipped as frozen whole blood, as isolated PBMCs, or as DNA extracted from either sample type. The immunoSEQ Assay, a bias-controlled multiplex PCR, was used to amplify TCRbeta CDR3 regions from genomic DNA. In the source study's methods: The number of nucleated cells in each sample was estimated by amplification of reference gene primers within the assay. To quantify the absolute abundance of each unique TCRbeta CDR3 rearrangement, sequence reads were collapsed and filtered. For each sample, productive Simpson clonality was calculated as the square root of Simpson's diversity index across productive rearrangements. Here the immuneACCESS table is served through TCRdb, limited to in-frame sequences with V and J called. Missing clones are a known gap in these copies; in checked studies unresolved V genes cover under half, and the rest lacks a known reason. That table supplies the V and J calls and clone size; D and trimming were determined from the DNA. This sample has tens of thousands of clones in its table, and about nine tenths of those were observed once. Approximately 4.3% of the sample comes from the top ten.

This sequence originates from a human donor in a cohort sampled during active COVID-19. What was sequenced was peripheral blood.

The CDR3 reads CASSSGGSYEQYF. DNA sequence: TGTGCCAGTAGTAGCGGGGGCTCCTACGAGCAGTACTTC. Recombination linked TRBV19 to TRBJ2-7, with 7 central nucleotides matching TRBD2. The CDR3, cysteine through phenylalanine, is 13 amino acids long. CDR3 DNA is the only sequence kept; it has 39 bases, read in frame from the first base. For this chain, trimming is 4 bases at the V end and 0 bases at the J end, and the number of junction bases without a gene match is 0. The germline V gene (reference sequence) yields LNHDA for CDR1 and SQIVND for CDR2. The CDR3 plus the reference TRBV19 and TRBJ2-7 genes for the other parts give the full variable domain: DGGITQSPKYLFRKEGQNVTLSCEQNLNHDAMYWYRQDPGQGLRLIYYSQIVNDFQKGDIAEGYSVSREKKESFPLTVTSAQKNPTAFYLCASSSGGSYEQYFGPGTRLTVT.